The rows below give T cell receptor beta chains drawn from one sample of a study of blood T cell repertoires in COVID-19. The protocol was immunoSEQ multiplex PCR, while the TCRdb copy is restricted to in-frame clones and leaves out a portion. The sample has approximately 250,000 clones; 80% to 90% are singletons. Specimen: PBMCs or T cells enriched from blood (not recorded which). The receptors were sampled from a woman aged 25-40 years with acute COVID-19. Each CDR3 is given with its conserved first and last residue. The D gene is left open where the match is weak. Expanded clones get a size class; other rows say once, few or many, or leave the size out.

CDR3 length | J gene | clone size | D gene | V gene | CDR3 protein | CDR3 DNA
14 | TRBJ1-4 | . | . | TRBV4-3 | CASSQQGLGEKLFF | TGCGCCAGCAGCCAACAGGGGCTGGGTGAAAAACTGTTTTTT
18 | TRBJ1-4 | . | TRBD1 | TRBV7-9 | CASSLGFGTDATNEKLFF | TGTGCCAGCAGCTTGGGGTTTGGGACAGATGCAACTAATGAAAAACTGTTTTTT
10 | TRBJ1-2 | . | . | TRBV12-3/TRBV12-4 | CASGQFGYTF | TGTGCCAGCGGACAGTTTGGCTACACCTTC
14 | TRBJ2-7 | . | . | TRBV2 | CASRIRDTSYEQYF | TGTGCCAGCAGAATCCGGGACACTTCCTACGAGCAGTACTTC
15 | TRBJ1-1 | . | . | TRBV28 | CASSWEGDPDTEAFF | TGTGCCAGCAGTTGGGAGGGGGATCCGGACACTGAAGCTTTCTTT
11 | TRBJ1-2 | few | . | TRBV28 | CASRSGYGYTF | TGTGCCAGCAGGTCAGGCTACGGCTACACCTTC
14 | TRBJ2-3 | once | . | TRBV10-2 | CASSRVGEADTQYF | TGCGCCAGCAGTCGGGTGGGGGAGGCAGATACGCAGTATTTT
16 | TRBJ2-7 | . | TRBD2 | TRBV5-1 | CASSPLSASGSHEQYF | TGCGCCAGCAGCCCTCTTTCAGCTAGCGGGAGTCACGAGCAGTACTTC
13 | TRBJ1-1 | . | . | TRBV30 | CAWSVLLVAEAFF | TGTGCCTGGAGTGTACTTTTGGTGGCTGAAGCTTTCTTT
11 | TRBJ2-1 | . | . | TRBV7-2 | CASSLGSEQFF | TGTGCCAGCAGCTTGGGCTCCGAGCAGTTCTTC
14 | TRBJ2-7 | . | . | TRBV11-2 | CASSVGWQGYEQYF | TGTGCCAGCAGCGTCGGCTGGCAGGGCTACGAGCAGTACTTC
14 | TRBJ1-6 | once | . | TRBV28 | CASSSPGGYSPLHF | TGTGCCAGCAGTTCCCCCGGGGGATATTCACCCCTCCACTTT
16 | TRBJ2-7 | . | TRBD1 | TRBV27 | CASSSQPGQQPYEQYF | TGTGCCAGCAGTTCCCAACCGGGACAGCAACCCTACGAGCAGTACTTC
17 | TRBJ2-1 | . | . | TRBV4-1 | CASSQKPGLSSYNEQFF | TGCGCCAGCAGCCAAAAACCGGGACTCAGCTCCTACAATGAGCAGTTCTTC
15 | TRBJ2-1 | . | . | TRBV5-4 | CASSFRGRTEDEQFF | TGTGCCAGCAGCTTCAGGGGGAGGACGGAAGATGAGCAGTTCTTC
13 | TRBJ2-7 | . | TRBD1 | TRBV6-5 | CASTRTGEYEQYF | TGTGCCAGCACCCGGACAGGGGAGTACGAGCAGTACTTC
17 | TRBJ2-1 | . | . | TRBV20-1 | CSASTFLSGVSYNEQFF | TGCAGTGCTAGTACTTTCTTGAGCGGAGTCTCCTACAATGAGCAGTTCTTC
15 | TRBJ2-7 | . | TRBD1 | TRBV5-6 | CASSLVDRDSYEQYF | TGTGCCAGCAGCTTGGTGGACAGGGACTCCTACGAGCAGTACTTC
14 | TRBJ1-2 | . | TRBD1 | TRBV9 | CASSGGTGVYGYTF | TGTGCCAGCAGCGGGGGGACAGGTGTCTATGGCTACACCTTC
16 | TRBJ2-3 | . | TRBD2 | TRBV29-1 | CSVANRTSGSADTQYF | TGCAGCGTAGCTAATCGGACTAGCGGGAGTGCAGATACGCAGTATTTT
14 | TRBJ1-5 | . | . | TRBV27 | CASSPTGINQPQHF | TGTGCCAGCAGTCCCACAGGGATCAATCAGCCCCAGCATTTT
15 | TRBJ2-2 | . | . | TRBV9 | CASDVGGWGTGELFF | TGTGCCAGCGACGTAGGCGGGTGGGGCACCGGGGAGCTGTTTTTT
15 | TRBJ2-7 | . | TRBD2 | TRBV27 | CASSFSSGTSYEQYF | TGTGCCAGCAGTTTCTCTAGCGGGACTTCCTACGAGCAGTACTTC
13 | TRBJ1-2 | . | TRBD1 | TRBV19 | CASSIGQGNGYTF | TGTGCCAGTAGTATCGGACAGGGGAATGGCTACACCTTC
16 | TRBJ2-2 | . | . | TRBV9 | CASSLTVEANTGELFF | TGTGCCAGCAGCTTGACAGTAGAGGCGAACACCGGGGAGCTGTTTTTT
13 | TRBJ2-1 | . | . | TRBV13 | CASSARTKPEQFF | TGTGCCAGCAGCGCTCGGACTAAGCCTGAGCAGTTCTTC
15 | TRBJ1-3 | . | . | TRBV27 | CASSLFGQSGNTIYF | TGTGCCAGCAGTTTATTTGGGCAATCTGGAAACACCATATATTTT
15 | TRBJ2-1 | . | TRBD1 | TRBV27 | CATAERQGSYNEQFF | TGTGCCACCGCAGAGAGACAGGGCTCCTACAATGAGCAGTTCTTC
13 | TRBJ1-6 | few | . | TRBV3-1/TRBV3-2 | CASSRQTDSPLHF | TGTGCCAGCAGCCGACAGACGGATTCACCCCTCCACTTT
13 | TRBJ1-1 | . | . | TRBV15 | CATSRDSSGGAFF | TGTGCCACCAGCAGAGATTCTTCAGGTGGAGCTTTCTTT
16 | TRBJ1-5 | . | . | TRBV28 | CASSLLGGIGNQPQHF | TGTGCCAGCAGTTTATTGGGAGGGATCGGCAATCAGCCCCAGCATTTT
12 | TRBJ2-7 | . | . | TRBV28 | CASSPSLREQYF | TGTGCCAGCAGCCCTTCCCTCCGGGAGCAGTACTTC
10 | TRBJ2-1 | . | . | TRBV28 | CASSLREQFF | TGTGCCAGCAGCCTCCGTGAGCAGTTCTTC
17 | TRBJ2-5 | . | TRBD2 | TRBV3-1/TRBV3-2 | CASSYRLAGDPKETQYF | TGTGCCAGCAGCTACCGACTAGCGGGAGATCCGAAAGAGACCCAGTACTTC
15 | TRBJ2-2 | . | TRBD1 | TRBV28 | CPWSGGQRNTGELFF | TGTCCTTGGAGTGGGGGACAGAGGAACACCGGGGAGCTGTTTTTT
15 | TRBJ1-2 | . | . | TRBV30 | CARRRTFSGGYGYTF | TGTGCCCGCCGCAGAACCTTCTCCGGGGGCTATGGCTACACCTTC
15 | TRBJ2-1 | . | . | TRBV2 | CASSERRGLKDEQFF | TGTGCCAGCAGTGAAAGGCGGGGCCTCAAGGATGAGCAGTTCTTC
14 | TRBJ1-1 | . | TRBD1 | TRBV28 | CASSSGQGNTEAFF | TGTGCCAGCAGTTCGGGACAGGGGAACACTGAAGCTTTCTTT
16 | TRBJ1-2 | . | TRBD1 | TRBV9 | CASSPPRDRMYYGYTF | TGTGCCAGCAGCCCCCCCCGGGACAGGATGTACTATGGCTACACCTTC
15 | TRBJ2-5 | . | TRBD1 | TRBV5-4 | CASRRTHQGEETQYF | TGTGCCAGCAGACGGACCCACCAGGGGGAGGAGACCCAGTACTTC
16 | TRBJ2-1 | . | TRBD2 | TRBV5-1 | CASSELSGSSYNEQFF | TGCGCCAGCAGCGAGCTTAGCGGGAGCTCCTACAATGAGCAGTTCTTC
13 | TRBJ1-5 | . | . | TRBV19 | CASSISENQPQHF | TGTGCCAGTAGTATCAGCGAAAATCAGCCCCAGCATTTT
14 | TRBJ2-1 | . | TRBD1 | TRBV29-1 | CSVFGTGGINEQFF | TGCAGCGTATTCGGGACAGGGGGCATCAATGAGCAGTTCTTC
14 | TRBJ1-5 | few | . | TRBV7-9 | CASSATTGNQPQHF | TGTGCCAGCAGCGCTACTACAGGGAACCAGCCCCAGCATTTT
15 | TRBJ2-7 | once | TRBD2 | TRBV27 | CASSPSGRAFYEQYF | TGTGCCAGCAGCCCTAGCGGGAGGGCCTTCTACGAGCAGTACTTC
14 | TRBJ2-7 | . | TRBD1 | TRBV15 | CATARDRGIYEQYF | TGTGCCACCGCCCGGGACAGGGGGATCTACGAGCAGTACTTC
16 | TRBJ2-1 | . | TRBD1 | TRBV3-1/TRBV3-2 | CASSQVQTGAVREQFF | TGTGCCAGCAGCCAAGTTCAAACAGGGGCTGTGCGGGAGCAGTTCTTC
13 | TRBJ2-3 | . | . | TRBV2 | CASRREITDTQYF | TGTGCCAGCAGGAGGGAAATCACAGATACGCAGTATTTT
15 | TRBJ2-7 | . | . | TRBV6-5 | CASSYSGGGGYEQYF | TGTGCCAGCAGTTACTCGGGGGGGGGCGGATACGAGCAGTACTTC
18 | TRBJ1-2 | once | TRBD1 | TRBV12-5 | CASGLDGQGAEINYGYTF | TGTGCTAGTGGTTTAGACGGACAGGGGGCTGAGATTAACTATGGCTACACCTTC
14 | TRBJ2-7 | once | . | TRBV3-1/TRBV3-2 | CASTLRDFPHEQYF | TGTGCCAGCACCCTCCGGGACTTTCCCCACGAGCAGTACTTC
16 | TRBJ2-2 | . | TRBD2 | TRBV28 | CASSLRDYLNTGELFF | TGTGCCAGCAGTCTCCGGGACTACTTGAACACCGGGGAGCTGTTTTTT
16 | TRBJ2-1 | once | . | TRBV6-2/TRBV6-3 | CASSYEIAMPYNEQFF | TGTGCCAGCAGTTATGAAATAGCGATGCCCTACAATGAGCAGTTCTTC
13 | TRBJ1-2 | . | TRBD1 | TRBV28 | CASRTGTGNGYTF | TGTGCCAGCAGGACCGGGACAGGGAATGGCTACACCTTC